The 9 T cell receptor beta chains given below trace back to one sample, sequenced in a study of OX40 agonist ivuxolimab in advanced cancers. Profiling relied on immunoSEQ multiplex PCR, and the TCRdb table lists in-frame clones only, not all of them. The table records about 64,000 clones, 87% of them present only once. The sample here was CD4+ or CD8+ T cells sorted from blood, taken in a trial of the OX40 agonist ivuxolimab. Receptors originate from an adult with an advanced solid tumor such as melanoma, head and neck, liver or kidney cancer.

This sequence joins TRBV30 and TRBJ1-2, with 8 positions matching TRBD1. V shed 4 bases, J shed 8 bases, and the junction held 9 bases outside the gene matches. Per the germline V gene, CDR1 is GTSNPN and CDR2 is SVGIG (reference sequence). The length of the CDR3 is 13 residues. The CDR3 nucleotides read TGTGCCTGGAAAAGGCAGGGGGCTTGGGGCTACACCTTC. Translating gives CAWKRQGAWGYTF.

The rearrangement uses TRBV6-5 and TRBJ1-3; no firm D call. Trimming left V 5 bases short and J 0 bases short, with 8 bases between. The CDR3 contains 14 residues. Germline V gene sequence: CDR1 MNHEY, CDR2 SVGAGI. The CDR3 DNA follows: TGTGCCAGCAGTACAGAGTACTCTGGAAACACCATATATTTT. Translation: CASSTEYSGNTIYF.

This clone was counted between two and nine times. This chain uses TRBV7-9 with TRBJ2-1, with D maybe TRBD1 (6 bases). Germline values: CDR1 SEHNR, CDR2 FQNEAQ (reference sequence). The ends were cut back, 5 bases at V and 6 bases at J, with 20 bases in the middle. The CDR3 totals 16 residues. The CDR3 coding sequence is TGTGCCAGCAGCCGCACAGGGCGGCAAGGCAGCAATGAGCAGTTCTTC. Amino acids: CASSRTGRQGSNEQFF. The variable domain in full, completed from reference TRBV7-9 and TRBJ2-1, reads DTGVSQNPRHKITKRGQNVTFRCDPISEHNRLYWYRQTLGQGPEFLTYFQNEAQLEKSRLLSDRFSAERPKGSFSTLEIQRTEQGDSAMYLCASSRTGRQGSNEQFFGPGTRLTVL.

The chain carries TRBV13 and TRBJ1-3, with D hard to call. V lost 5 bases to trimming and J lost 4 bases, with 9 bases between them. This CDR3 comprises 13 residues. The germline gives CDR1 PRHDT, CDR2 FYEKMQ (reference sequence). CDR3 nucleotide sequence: TGTGCCAGCAGCGTATCACAGGGAAACACCATATATTTT. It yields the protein CASSVSQGNTIYF. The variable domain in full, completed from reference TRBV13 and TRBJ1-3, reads AAGVIQSPRHLIKEKRETATLKCYPIPRHDTVYWYQQGPGQDPQFLISFYEKMQSDKGSIPDRFSAQQFSDYHSELNMSSLELGDSALYFCASSVSQGNTIYFGEGSWLTVV.

CDR3 bases: TGTGCCAGCAGAGGGACTGGGACCTACGAGCAGTACTTC. Encoded protein: CASRGTGTYEQYF. The chain couples TRBV2 to TRBJ2-5; D is perhaps TRBD2 (6 bases). With the DNA end fitting TRBJ2-7 better, the J assignment may be wrong. The CDR3 totals 13 residues. From germline, CDR1 is SNHLY and CDR2 FYNNEI.

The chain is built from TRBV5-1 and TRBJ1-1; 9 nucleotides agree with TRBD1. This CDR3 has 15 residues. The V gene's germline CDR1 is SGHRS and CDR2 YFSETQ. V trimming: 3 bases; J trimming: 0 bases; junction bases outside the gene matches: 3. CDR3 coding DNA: TGCGCCAGCAGCTCTGGGACAGGGTTGAACACTGAAGCTTTCTTT. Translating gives CASSSGTGLNTEAFF.

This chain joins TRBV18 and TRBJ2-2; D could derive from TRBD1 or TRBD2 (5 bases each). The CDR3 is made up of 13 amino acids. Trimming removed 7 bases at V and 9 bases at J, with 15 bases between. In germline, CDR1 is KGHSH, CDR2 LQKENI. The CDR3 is CASCRDPGRELFF. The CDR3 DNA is TGTGCCAGCTGCCGGGACCCCGGGCGGGAGCTGTTTTTT. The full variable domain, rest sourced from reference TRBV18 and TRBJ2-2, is NAGVMQNPRHLVRRRGQEARLRCSPMKGHSHVYWYRQLPEEGLKFMVYLQKENIIDESGMPKERFSAEFPKEGPSILRIQQVVRGDSAAYFCASCRDPGRELFFGEGSRLTVL.

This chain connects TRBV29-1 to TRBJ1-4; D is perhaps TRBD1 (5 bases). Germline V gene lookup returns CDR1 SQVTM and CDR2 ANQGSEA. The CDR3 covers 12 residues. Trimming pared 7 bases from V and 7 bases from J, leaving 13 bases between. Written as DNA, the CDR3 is TGCAGCGGGAGGGGCGGGGGTGAAAAACTGTTTTTT. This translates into CSGRGGGEKLFF.

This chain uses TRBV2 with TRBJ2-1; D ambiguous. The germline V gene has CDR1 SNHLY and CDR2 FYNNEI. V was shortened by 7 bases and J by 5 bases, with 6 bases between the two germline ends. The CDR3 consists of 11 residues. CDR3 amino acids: CASTINNEQFF. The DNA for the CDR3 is TGTGCCAGCACAATAAACAATGAGCAGTTCTTC.